This entry is about one T cell receptor (beta chain). The sample originates from a study of blood T cell repertoires in COVID-19. Study-wide context: The origin of the acute and convalescent COVID-19 samples was the United States, Italy and Spain. Sample material is recorded as cDNA or gDNA derived from T cells, B-cell-depleted T cells, or PBMCs.

V trimming: 5 bases; J trimming: 10 bases; junction bases outside the gene matches: 12. CDR1 and CDR2 (germline): PRHDT, FYEKMQ (reference sequence). The CDR3 length is 15 residues. Original data processing: Reference gene primer amplification yielded estimated nucleated cell counts. Measured with immunoSEQ multiplex PCR; TCRdb has only the in-frame clones, and not every one. V and J calls and clone size are as listed in that table; D and trimming were resolved from the DNA. Counted here are about 200,000 clones, over 80% occurring once; the ten biggest clones make up 7.8%. Seattle enrolled patients during active infection and tracked them longitudinally.

Source material: peripheral blood. The chain combines TRBV13 with TRBJ2-1, with 9 bases identical to TRBD1. The receptor was isolated from a woman aged 55 to 70 with COVID-19, enrolled during active disease. In DNA, the CDR3 is TGTGCCAGCAGCCCGGGGGGACAGGGAATGGACGAGCAGTTCTTC. Protein product: CASSPGGQGMDEQFF.